This T cell receptor beta chain emerged from a study of T cell changes during pregnancy in multiple sclerosis. The method was immunoSEQ multiplex PCR; TCRdb's version includes in-frame clones alone and lacks a portion of them. The sample gives around 35,000 clones, over 90% of which show up once; 0.43% is in the top ten. The length of the CDR3 is 12 residues. Deletions cut 3 bases from V and 2 bases from J, with 2 bases between. Germline CDR1 SGHRS, CDR2 YFSETQ. This TCR derives from a female donor in good health, enrolled as a control in a pregnancy study. The rearrangement uses TRBV5-1 and TRBJ2-2; D is unclear. The sample here was CD4+ T cells from peripheral blood mononuclear cells, taken in the third trimester of pregnancy. This CDR3 is CASSSNTGELFF. The CDR3 region has the DNA TGCGCCAGCAGCTCAAACACCGGGGAGCTGTTTTTT.